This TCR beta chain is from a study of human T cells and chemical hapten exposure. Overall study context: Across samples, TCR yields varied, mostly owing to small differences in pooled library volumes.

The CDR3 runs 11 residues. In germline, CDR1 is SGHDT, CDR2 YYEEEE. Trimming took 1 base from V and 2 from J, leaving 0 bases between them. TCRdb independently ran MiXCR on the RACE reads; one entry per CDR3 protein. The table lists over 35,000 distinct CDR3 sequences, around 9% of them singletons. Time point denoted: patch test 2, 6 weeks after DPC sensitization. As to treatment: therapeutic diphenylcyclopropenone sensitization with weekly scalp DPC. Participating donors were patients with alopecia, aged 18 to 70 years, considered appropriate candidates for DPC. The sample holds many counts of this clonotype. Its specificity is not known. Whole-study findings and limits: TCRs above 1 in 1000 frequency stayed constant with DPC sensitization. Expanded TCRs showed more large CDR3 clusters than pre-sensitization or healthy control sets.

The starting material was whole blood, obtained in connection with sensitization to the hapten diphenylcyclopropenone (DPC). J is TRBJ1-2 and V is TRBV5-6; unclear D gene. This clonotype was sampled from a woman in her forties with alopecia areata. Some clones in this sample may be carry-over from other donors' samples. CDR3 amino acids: CASSLNYGYTF. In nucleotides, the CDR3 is TGTGCCAGCAGCTTGAACTATGGCTACACCTTC.